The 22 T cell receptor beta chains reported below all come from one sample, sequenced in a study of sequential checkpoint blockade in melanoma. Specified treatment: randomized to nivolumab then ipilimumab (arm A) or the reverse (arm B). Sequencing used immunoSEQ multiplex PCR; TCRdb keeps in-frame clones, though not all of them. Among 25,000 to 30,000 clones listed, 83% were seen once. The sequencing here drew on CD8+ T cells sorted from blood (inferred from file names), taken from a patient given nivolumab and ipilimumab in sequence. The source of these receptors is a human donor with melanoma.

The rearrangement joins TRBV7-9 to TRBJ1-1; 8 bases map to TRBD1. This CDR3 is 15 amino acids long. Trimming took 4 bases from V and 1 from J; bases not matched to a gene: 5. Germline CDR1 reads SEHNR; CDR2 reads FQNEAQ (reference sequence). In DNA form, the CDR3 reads TGTGCCAGCAGCTCAGGGGGCGGTGGGAACACTGAAGCTTTCTTT. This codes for CASSSGGGGNTEAFF.

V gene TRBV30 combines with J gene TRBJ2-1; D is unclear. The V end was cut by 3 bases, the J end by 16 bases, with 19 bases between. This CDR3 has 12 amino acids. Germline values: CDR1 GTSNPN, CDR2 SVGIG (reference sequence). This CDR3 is CAWRFSVSQKFF. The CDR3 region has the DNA TGTGCCTGGAGGTTCTCGGTGTCGCAAAAATTCTTC.

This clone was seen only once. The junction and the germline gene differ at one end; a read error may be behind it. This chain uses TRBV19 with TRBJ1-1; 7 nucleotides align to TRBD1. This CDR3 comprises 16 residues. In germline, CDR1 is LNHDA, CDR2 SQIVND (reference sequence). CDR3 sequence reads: CASSIGAQGVGTEAFF. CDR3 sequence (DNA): TGTGCCAGCAGTATAGGGGCGCAGGGGGTGGGCACTGAAGCTTTCTTT. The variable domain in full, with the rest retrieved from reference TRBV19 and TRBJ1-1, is DGGITQSPKYLFRKEGQNVTLSCEQNLNHDAMYWYRQDPGQGLRLIYYSQIVNDFQKGDIAEGYSVSREKKESFPLTVTSAQKNPTAFYLCASSIGAQGVGTEAFFGQGTRLTVV.

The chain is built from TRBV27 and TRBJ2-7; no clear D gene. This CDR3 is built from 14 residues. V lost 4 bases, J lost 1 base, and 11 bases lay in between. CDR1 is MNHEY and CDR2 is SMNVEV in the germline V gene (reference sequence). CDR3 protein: CASSSGLLSYEQYF. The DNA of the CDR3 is TGTGCCAGCAGTTCGGGTCTACTTTCCTACGAGCAGTACTTC.

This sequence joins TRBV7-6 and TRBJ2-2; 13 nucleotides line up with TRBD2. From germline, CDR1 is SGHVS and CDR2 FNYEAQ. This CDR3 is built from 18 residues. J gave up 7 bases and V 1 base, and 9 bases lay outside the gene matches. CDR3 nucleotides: TGTGCCAGCAGCTTAGAGGCTGGACTAGCGGGAGTTGGCGGGGAGCTGTTTTTT. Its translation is CASSLEAGLAGVGGELFF.

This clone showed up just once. The CDR3 here is CASSAGITYEQYF. The CDR3 DNA is TGTGCCAGCAGCGCGGGAATTACGTACGAGCAGTACTTC. The chain links TRBV9 to TRBJ2-5, with D perhaps TRBD2 (5 bases). The J call may be mistaken, given a closer DNA end match to TRBJ2-7. Per the germline V gene, CDR1 is SGDLS and CDR2 is YYNGEE. CDR3 length: 13 amino acids.

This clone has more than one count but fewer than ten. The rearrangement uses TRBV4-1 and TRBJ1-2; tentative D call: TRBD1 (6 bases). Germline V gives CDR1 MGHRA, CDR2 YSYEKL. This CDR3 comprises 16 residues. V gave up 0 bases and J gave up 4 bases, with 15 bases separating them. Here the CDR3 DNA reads TGCGCCAGCAGCCAAGATGCGGGGGCGCTGATCTATGGCTACACCTTC. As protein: CASSQDAGALIYGYTF.

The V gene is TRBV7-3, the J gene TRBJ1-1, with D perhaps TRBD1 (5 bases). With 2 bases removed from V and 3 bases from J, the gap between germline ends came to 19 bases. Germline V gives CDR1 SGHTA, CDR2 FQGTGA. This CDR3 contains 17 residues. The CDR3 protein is CASSLSVPRGRDTEAFF. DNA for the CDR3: TGTGCCAGCAGCTTATCAGTCCCCCGGGGGAGGGACACTGAAGCTTTCTTT.

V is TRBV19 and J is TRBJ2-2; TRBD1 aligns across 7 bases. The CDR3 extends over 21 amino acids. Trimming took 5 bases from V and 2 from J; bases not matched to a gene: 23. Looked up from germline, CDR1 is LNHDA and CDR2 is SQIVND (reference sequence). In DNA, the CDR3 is TGTGCCAGTAGTTTCCGAACCCTAGGCGAGTTCGGGACAGAAAACACCGGGGAGCTGTTTTTT. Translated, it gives CASSFRTLGEFGTENTGELFF. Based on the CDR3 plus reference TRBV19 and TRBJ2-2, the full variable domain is DGGITQSPKYLFRKEGQNVTLSCEQNLNHDAMYWYRQDPGQGLRLIYYSQIVNDFQKGDIAEGYSVSREKKESFPLTVTSAQKNPTAFYLCASSFRTLGEFGTENTGELFFGEGSRLTVL.

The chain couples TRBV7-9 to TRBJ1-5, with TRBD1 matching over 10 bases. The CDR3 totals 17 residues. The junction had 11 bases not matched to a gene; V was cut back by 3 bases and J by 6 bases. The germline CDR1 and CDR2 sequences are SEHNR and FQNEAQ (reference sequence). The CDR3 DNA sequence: TGTGCCAGCAGCTTCGAAGTAGGACAGGGGGGCGGTCAGCCCCAGCATTTT. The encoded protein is CASSFEVGQGGGQPQHF.

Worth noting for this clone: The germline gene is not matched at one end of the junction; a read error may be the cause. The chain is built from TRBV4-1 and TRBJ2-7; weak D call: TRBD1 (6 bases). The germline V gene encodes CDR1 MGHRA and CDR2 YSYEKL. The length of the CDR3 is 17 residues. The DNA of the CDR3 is TGCGCCTGCAGCCAAGACCCTGACAGGACTCCTTACTACGAGCAGTACTTC. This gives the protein CACSQDPDRTPYYEQYF.

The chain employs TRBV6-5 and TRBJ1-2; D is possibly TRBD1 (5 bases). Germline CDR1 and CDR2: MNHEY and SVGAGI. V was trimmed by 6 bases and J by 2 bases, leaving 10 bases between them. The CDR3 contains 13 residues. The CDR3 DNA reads TGTGCCAGCAGCTCCGACAGAAACTATGGCTACACCTTC. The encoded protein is CASSSDRNYGYTF.

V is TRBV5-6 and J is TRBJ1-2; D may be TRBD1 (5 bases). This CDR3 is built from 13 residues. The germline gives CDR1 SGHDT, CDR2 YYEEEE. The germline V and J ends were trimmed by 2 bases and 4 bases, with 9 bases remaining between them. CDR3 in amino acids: CASSLGAGYGYTF. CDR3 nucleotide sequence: TGTGCCAGCAGCTTAGGGGCAGGCTATGGCTACACCTTC.

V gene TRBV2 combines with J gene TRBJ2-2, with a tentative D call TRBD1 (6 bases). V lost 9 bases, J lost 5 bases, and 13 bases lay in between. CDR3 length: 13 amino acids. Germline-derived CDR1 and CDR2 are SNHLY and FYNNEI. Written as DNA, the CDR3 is TGTGCCAGAGCGAACAGGGTTACCGGGGAGCTGTTTTTT. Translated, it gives CARANRVTGELFF. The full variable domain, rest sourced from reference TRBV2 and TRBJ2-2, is EPEVTQTPSHQVTQMGQEVILRCVPISNHLYFYWYRQILGQKVEFLVSFYNNEISEKSEIFDDQFSVERPDGSNFTLKIRSTKLEDSAMYFCARANRVTGELFFGEGSRLTVL.

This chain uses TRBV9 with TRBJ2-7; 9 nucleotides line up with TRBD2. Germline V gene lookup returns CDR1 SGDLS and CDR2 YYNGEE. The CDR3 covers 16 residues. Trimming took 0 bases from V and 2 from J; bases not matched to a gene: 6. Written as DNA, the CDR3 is TGTGCCAGCAGCGTAGGACCGGGACTAGCAACCTACGAGCAGTACTTC. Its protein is CASSVGPGLATYEQYF.

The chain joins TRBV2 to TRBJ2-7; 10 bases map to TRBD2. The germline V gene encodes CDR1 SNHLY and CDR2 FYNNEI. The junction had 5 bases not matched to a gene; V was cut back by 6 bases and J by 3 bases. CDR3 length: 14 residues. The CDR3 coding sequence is TGTGCCAGCAGGGATAGCGGGGGGCTCTACGAGCAGTACTTC. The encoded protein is CASRDSGGLYEQYF.

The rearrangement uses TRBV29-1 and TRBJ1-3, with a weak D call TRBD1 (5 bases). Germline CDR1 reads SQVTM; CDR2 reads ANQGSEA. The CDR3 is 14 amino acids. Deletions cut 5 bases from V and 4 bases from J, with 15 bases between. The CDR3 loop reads CSVPDTARGNTIYF. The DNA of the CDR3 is TGCAGCGTTCCGGACACGGCAAGAGGAAACACCATATATTTT.

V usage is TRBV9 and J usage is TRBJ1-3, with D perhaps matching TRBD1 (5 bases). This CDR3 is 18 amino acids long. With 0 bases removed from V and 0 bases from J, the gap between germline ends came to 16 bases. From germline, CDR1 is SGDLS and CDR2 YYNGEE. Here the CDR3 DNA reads TGTGCCAGCAGCGTAGACGGGACTCCCACCCACTCTGGAAACACCATATATTTT. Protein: CASSVDGTPTHSGNTIYF.

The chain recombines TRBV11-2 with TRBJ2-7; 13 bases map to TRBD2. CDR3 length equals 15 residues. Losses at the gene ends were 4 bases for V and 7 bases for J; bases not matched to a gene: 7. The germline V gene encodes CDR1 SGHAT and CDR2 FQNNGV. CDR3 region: CASSSIGLAGDEQYF. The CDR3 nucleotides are TGTGCCAGCAGCTCGATCGGACTAGCGGGGGATGAGCAGTACTTC.

The CDR3 region has the DNA TGTGCCAGCGGCCCGGGGAGCGAGTTAGCTTTCTTT. Translation gives CASGPGSELAFF. The chain combines TRBV7-8 with TRBJ1-1; D is ambiguous. Between the trimmed V and J ends, which lost 8 bases and 10 bases, there was a span of 17 bases. The CDR3 sequence is 12 residues long. The germline CDR1 and CDR2 sequences are SGHVS and FQNEAQ.

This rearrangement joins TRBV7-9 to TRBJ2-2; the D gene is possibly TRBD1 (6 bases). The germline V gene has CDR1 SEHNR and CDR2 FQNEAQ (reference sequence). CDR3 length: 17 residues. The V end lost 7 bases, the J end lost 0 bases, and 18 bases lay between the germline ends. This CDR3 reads CASNEPGQGANTGELFF. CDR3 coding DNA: TGTGCCAGCAACGAACCGGGACAAGGGGCGAACACCGGGGAGCTGTTTTTT.

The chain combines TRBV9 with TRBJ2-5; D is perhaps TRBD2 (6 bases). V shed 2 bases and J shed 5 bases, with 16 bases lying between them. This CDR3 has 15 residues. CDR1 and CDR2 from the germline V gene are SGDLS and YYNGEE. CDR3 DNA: TGTGCCAGCAGCGTCGCAAACGCAGGGAGGGAGACCCAGTACTTC. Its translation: CASSVANAGRETQYF. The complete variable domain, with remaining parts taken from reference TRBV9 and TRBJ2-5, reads DSGVTQTPKHLITATGQRVTLRCSPRSGDLSVYWYQQSLDQGLQFLIQYYNGEERAKGNILERFSAQQFPDLHSELNLSSLELGDSALYFCASSVANAGRETQYFGPGTRLLVL.